The rows below give T cell receptor beta chains drawn from one sample of a study of early T cells in non-severe SARS-CoV-2 infection. TCRdb re-derived calls from the 5' RACE reads in MiXCR, one entry per CDR3 protein. The sample lists about 60,000 distinct CDR3 sequences, 5.6% occurring once. The sequenced sample was whole blood. Receptor source: an adult who was a healthcare worker with PCR-confirmed SARS-CoV-2 infection or an uninfected control (not recorded which). Each CDR3 is given with its conserved first and last residue. A D gene is named only where the DNA matches it firmly. Clone size is not always given. Where it is, it says once, few, many or a class for expanded clones.

size	D	V	J	CDR3	DNA
few	-	TRBV30	TRBJ2-4	CAWRLGKENIQYF	TGTGCCTGGAGGCTGGGGAAGGAAAACATTCAGTACTTC
-	-	TRBV7-2	TRBJ2-6	CASSQRGGVLTF	TGTGCCAGCAGCCAGAGGGGAGGAGTCCTGACTTTC
-	-	TRBV20-1	TRBJ1-1	CSARRGGEAFF	TGCAGTGCTAGACGAGGGGGGGAAGCTTTCTTT
many	TRBD1	TRBV10-2	TRBJ1-1	CASSGTGGVDTEAFF	TGCGCCAGCAGTGGGACAGGGGGCGTTGACACTGAAGCTTTCTTT
few	-	TRBV7-2	TRBJ2-7	CASSPQFASEQYF	TGTGCCAGCAGCCCTCAGTTTGCCTCAGAGCAGTACTTC
many	TRBD2	TRBV7-2	TRBJ2-1	CASSLTGTSGNNEQFF	TGTGCCAGCAGCTTGACCGGGACTAGCGGGAACAATGAGCAGTTCTTC
many	-	TRBV7-6	TRBJ1-3	CASSLLRVTNSGNTIYF	TGTGCCAGCAGTCTATTAAGGGTAACCAACTCTGGAAACACCATATATTTT
-	-	TRBV28	TRBJ2-7	CASSFGGISYEQYF	TGTGCCAGCAGTTTTGGTGGGATCTCCTACGAGCAGTACTTC
few	TRBD1	TRBV3-1	TRBJ1-1	CASSQRDSKNTEAFF	TGTGCCAGCAGCCAGAGGGACAGTAAGAACACTGAAGCTTTCTTT
many	TRBD1	TRBV5-6	TRBJ1-5	CASSLGTGVNQPQHF	TGTGCCAGCAGCTTGGGGACAGGGGTCAATCAGCCCCAGCATTTT
many	-	TRBV9	TRBJ1-6	CASQHGSSYNSPLHF	TGTGCCAGCCAGCATGGGAGCTCCTATAATTCACCCCTCCACTTT
many	TRBD2	TRBV2	TRBJ2-7	CASNQLAGGSYEQYF	TGTGCCAGCAACCAACTAGCGGGAGGGTCCTACGAGCAGTACTTC
few	-	TRBV29-1	TRBJ1-2	CSVARPGGYGYTF	TGCAGCGTTGCAAGGCCAGGCGGATATGGCTACACCTTC
-	-	TRBV3-1	TRBJ1-5	CASSRGNSNQLQHF	TGTGCCAGCAGCAGGGGCAATAGCAATCAGCTCCAGCATTTT
few	-	TRBV5-1	TRBJ1-1	CASSLKVGGGTEAFF	TGCGCCAGCAGCTTAAAAGTCGGGGGTGGCACTGAAGCTTTCTTT
-	-	TRBV7-9	TRBJ2-3	CASSLARAGNTDTQYF	TGTGCCAGCAGCTTAGCCCGGGCGGGGAACACAGATACGCAGTATTTT
many	TRBD1	TRBV9	TRBJ2-7	CASSVRDSSYEQYF	TGTGCCAGCAGCGTCCGGGACAGCTCCTACGAGCAGTACTTC
-	TRBD1	TRBV12-3/TRBV12-4	TRBJ2-3	CASSFPPQGSDTQYF	TGTGCCAGCAGCTTCCCCCCACAGGGGTCAGATACGCAGTATTTT
many	-	TRBV7-2	TRBJ1-6	CASSFYEVYNSPLHF	TGTGCCAGCAGCTTCTACGAAGTGTATAATTCACCCCTCCACTTT
many	-	TRBV10-3	TRBJ1-5	CAISQDKNQPQHF	TGTGCCATCAGCCAGGACAAAAATCAGCCCCAGCATTTT
many	-	TRBV29-1	TRBJ1-2	CSVDFEEGGYTF	TGCAGCGTTGATTTTGAAGAGGGTGGCTACACCTTC
many	-	TRBV19	TRBJ1-5	CATEDPQGVQPQHF	TGTGCCACCGAGGACCCTCAAGGGGTCCAGCCCCAGCATTTT
many	TRBD1	TRBV7-8	TRBJ1-2	CASSYRGHYGYTF	TGTGCCAGCAGCTACAGGGGGCATTATGGCTACACCTTC
few	-	TRBV25-1	TRBJ2-1	CASSEWEQPTTWSSYNEQFF	TGTGCCAGCAGTGAATGGGAGCAGCCCACTACCTGGAGCTCCTACAATGAGCAGTTCTTC
many	TRBD1	TRBV5-6	TRBJ2-3	CASSRDRGGTDTQYF	TGTGCCAGCAGCCGGGACAGGGGAGGAACAGATACGCAGTATTTT
many	-	TRBV29-1	TRBJ1-3	CSVSQSSGNTIYF	TGCAGCGTTTCACAGAGCTCTGGAAACACCATATATTTT
once	TRBD1	TRBV20-1	TRBJ2-7	CSARPIDRGSNEQYF	TGCAGTGCTAGACCCATCGACAGGGGGAGCAACGAGCAGTACTTC
many	-	TRBV24-1	TRBJ1-2	CATSDAGLGAAGYTF	TGTGCCACCAGTGATGCTGGCTTGGGGGCCGCTGGCTACACCTTC
few	-	TRBV7-2	TRBJ2-1	CASSLTGWGNEQFF	TGTGCCAGCAGCCTAACGGGGTGGGGTAATGAGCAGTTCTTC
many	-	TRBV2	TRBJ2-1	CASSDQGNSYNEQFF	TGTGCCAGCAGTGACCAGGGAAACTCCTACAATGAGCAGTTCTTC
-	-	TRBV18	TRBJ2-7	CASSPVQGQSYEQYF	TGTGCCAGCTCACCAGTCCAGGGGCAGTCCTACGAGCAGTACTTC
-	-	TRBV7-2	TRBJ1-3	CASGTWRNSGNTIYF	TGTGCCAGCGGAACTTGGAGAAACTCTGGAAACACCATATATTTT
many	-	TRBV12-3/TRBV12-4	TRBJ2-3	CASSDPDTQYF	TGTGCCAGCAGTGATCCAGATACGCAGTATTTT
many	-	TRBV4-1	TRBJ2-7	CASSQDPQGDLYEQYF	TGCGCCAGCAGCCAAGATCCCCAGGGCGACCTCTACGAGCAGTACTTC
many	-	TRBV27	TRBJ1-1	CASSHTWDTEAFF	TGTGCCAGCAGCCACACATGGGACACTGAAGCTTTCTTT
-	TRBD2	TRBV20-1	TRBJ2-3	CSAAGLAGGARTDTQYF	TGCAGTGCTGCGGGACTAGCGGGGGGAGCCCGCACAGATACGCAGTATTTT
-	TRBD2	TRBV6-1	TRBJ2-1	CASSGGLAGAEQFF	TGTGCCAGCAGTGGGGGACTAGCGGGAGCTGAGCAGTTCTTC
many	TRBD1	TRBV6-1	TRBJ2-6	CASSGTGHLSGANVLTF	TGTGCCAGCAGCGGGACAGGGCACCTCTCTGGGGCCAACGTCCTGACTTTC
many	-	TRBV5-4	TRBJ2-5	CASSPTGAQETQYF	TGTGCCAGCAGCCCGACAGGTGCCCAAGAGACCCAGTACTTC
many	TRBD2	TRBV3-1	TRBJ2-7	CASRLAGGGEQYF	TGTGCCAGCAGACTAGCGGGAGGAGGCGAGCAGTACTTC
-	-	TRBV6-2/TRBV6-3	TRBJ2-1	CASSTLGLSYNEQFF	TGTGCCAGCAGTACACTAGGGTTGTCCTACAATGAGCAGTTCTTC
many	TRBD2	TRBV7-9	TRBJ2-4	CASSLAGGKNIQYF	TGTGCCAGCAGCTTAGCCGGGGGGAAAAACATTCAGTACTTC
many	-	TRBV6-1	TRBJ2-7	CASSDGTLYPYEQYF	TGTGCCAGCAGTGATGGGACCCTCTACCCCTACGAGCAGTACTTC
many	TRBD2	TRBV4-2	TRBJ2-3	CASSLGLAGGLTDTQYF	TGTGCCAGCAGCCTGGGGCTAGCGGGGGGGCTCACAGATACGCAGTATTTT
once	-	TRBV11-3	TRBJ2-7	CASSTTRGAGEQYF	TGTGCCAGCAGCACTACCAGGGGGGCCGGCGAGCAGTACTTC
few	TRBD1	TRBV5-5	TRBJ2-3	CASSLWDRVSDTQYF	TGTGCCAGCAGCTTGTGGGACAGGGTTTCAGATACGCAGTATTTT
many	TRBD1	TRBV6-2/TRBV6-3	TRBJ1-1	CASSYSGTGFFF	TGTGCCAGCAGTTACTCCGGGACAGGGTTCTTCTTT
few	-	TRBV6-6	TRBJ1-3	CASSFQPGNTIYF	TGTGCCAGCAGTTTCCAGCCTGGAAACACCATATATTTT
few	TRBD1	TRBV4-3	TRBJ2-7	CASSQQRTGQGAHEQYF	TGCGCCAGCAGCCAGCAGAGAACGGGACAGGGGGCTCACGAGCAGTACTTC
few	-	TRBV29-1	TRBJ2-7	CSVEESGYEQYF	TGCAGCGTTGAAGAGTCAGGCTACGAGCAGTACTTC
many	-	TRBV27	TRBJ2-6	CASSLQTSGANVLTF	TGTGCCAGCAGTTTACAGACCTCTGGGGCCAACGTCCTGACTTTC
-	-	TRBV21-1	TRBJ1-1	CASGKRPGVVNTEAFF	TGTGCCAGCGGCAAAAGGCCAGGGGTCGTGAACACAGAAGCTTTCTTT
many	-	TRBV20-1	TRBJ2-5	CSARAPGVETQYF	TGCAGTGCTAGAGCTCCCGGGGTGGAGACCCAGTACTTC